This T cell receptor beta chain appears in the sequencing data of a study of cytomegalovirus exposure and HLA in healthy donors. The primer mix had 60 Vbeta and 13 Jbeta primers. The assay was immunoSEQ multiplex PCR, and TCRdb's table has in-frame clones only and misses some. The sample consists of some 200,000 clones, approximately 84% of them appearing once. V lost 4 bases to trimming and J lost 9 bases, with 14 bases between them. Germline assignment: CDR1 MNHNY and CDR2 SVGAGI (reference sequence). This CDR3 is built from 13 residues. The sequence derives from a woman aged 40 to 50 in good health and CMV-seronegative. V gene TRBV6-6 combines with J gene TRBJ2-3; possible D gene TRBD2, 7 bases. Sequenced input: PBMCs. This chain's CDR3 is CASSSLGRGTQYF. CDR3 coding DNA: TGTGCCAGCAGTTCCTTGGGGAGGGGGACGCAGTATTTT.